This is a list of T cell receptor beta chains from one sample in a study of blood T cell repertoires in COVID-19. Only in-frame clones appear in the TCRdb table, and some are missing; sequencing was by immunoSEQ multiplex PCR. The sample has about 160,000 clones; over 70% are singletons. The sequenced sample was PBMCs or T cells enriched from blood (not recorded which). The receptors stem from a woman in her fifties or sixties who had recovered from COVID-19. Both conserved end residues are part of each CDR3. A D gene is named only where the DNA matches it firmly. A clone size is listed for some rows: how often the clone was seen (once, few, many), or a class if it is expanded.

>TRBJ1-6|TRBD1|-|15|TRBV2
CASITDRERNSPLHF
TGTGCCAGCATAACGGACAGGGAAAGAAATTCACCCCTCCACTTT
>TRBJ2-1|-|once|14|TRBV30
CAWSLSGGSNEQFF
TGTGCCTGGAGTTTGTCAGGGGGGAGCAATGAGCAGTTCTTC
>TRBJ1-4|-|-|14|TRBV2
CASRLSQGGEKLFF
TGTGCCAGCAGATTAAGCCAGGGAGGAGAAAAACTGTTTTTT
>TRBJ2-7|-|few|11|TRBV10-3
CAISEVGEQYF
TGTGCCATCAGTGAAGTCGGCGAGCAGTACTTC
>TRBJ2-7|-|-|13|TRBV2
CASSEGTGYEQYF
TGTGCCAGCAGTGAAGGAACAGGCTACGAGCAGTACTTC
>TRBJ1-2|TRBD1|-|15|TRBV7-8
CASSFGTGVRYGYTF
TGTGCCAGCAGCTTTGGGACAGGGGTGAGGTATGGCTACACCTTC
>TRBJ2-3|TRBD2|-|15|TRBV2
CASRLWTSPPDTQYF
TGTGCCAGCAGGCTCTGGACTAGCCCACCAGATACGCAGTATTTT
>TRBJ1-6|-|once|14|TRBV5-6
CASSLGQLNSPLHF
TGTGCCAGCAGCTTGGGACAGCTTAATTCACCCCTCCACTTT
>TRBJ2-2|-|many|13|TRBV5-1
CASSLDPAGELFF
TGCGCCAGCAGCTTGGATCCGGCCGGGGAGCTGTTTTTT
>TRBJ2-3|-|few|13|TRBV5-1
CASSLGAADTQYF
TGCGCCAGCAGCTTGGGGGCAGCAGATACGCAGTATTTT
>TRBJ2-6|-|-|17|TRBV3-1/TRBV3-2
CASSHTTRRAGANVLTF
TGTGCCAGCAGCCATACTACTCGGAGGGCTGGGGCCAACGTCCTGACTTTC
>TRBJ2-3|TRBD2|few|16|TRBV14
CASSQVSNGGADTQYF
TGTGCCAGCAGCCAAGTCTCGAACGGGGGGGCAGATACGCAGTATTTT
>TRBJ2-4|-|once|13|TRBV7-9
CASSRGAKNIQYF
TGTGCCAGCAGTCGAGGGGCCAAAAACATTCAGTACTTC
>TRBJ1-5|-|-|15|TRBV6-5
CATGEHPYSNQPQHF
TGTGCCACCGGGGAGCACCCTTATAGCAATCAGCCCCAGCATTTT
>TRBJ2-3|-|-|15|TRBV19
CASSVQELSTDTQYF
TGTGCCAGTAGTGTACAGGAACTTAGCACAGATACGCAGTATTTT
>TRBJ1-5|TRBD1|once|13|TRBV7-3
CASSPYRGGPQHF
TGTGCCAGCAGCCCGTACAGGGGAGGGCCCCAGCATTTT
>TRBJ1-1|TRBD1|once|18|TRBV7-9
CASRQKGGTGHGGTEAFF
TGTGCCAGCAGACAAAAAGGCGGGACAGGGCATGGGGGGACTGAAGCTTTCTTT
>TRBJ1-5|-|-|16|TRBV9
CASSVEGAAKNQPQHF
TGTGCCAGCAGCGTAGAAGGGGCGGCGAAAAATCAGCCCCAGCATTTT
>TRBJ1-1|-|few|13|TRBV18
CASSPRGSTEAFF
TGTGCCAGCTCACCAAGGGGAAGCACTGAAGCTTTCTTT
>TRBJ1-2|-|-|15|TRBV7-9
CASSLTSTANYGYTF
TGTGCCAGCAGCTTAACCAGTACAGCTAACTATGGCTACACCTTC
>TRBJ2-3|TRBD2|-|16|TRBV7-7
CASSERLAGGLDTQYF
TGTGCCAGCAGCGAAAGACTAGCGGGGGGGCTGGATACGCAGTATTTT
>TRBJ2-7|-|-|15|TRBV19
CASSIALGYSYEQYF
TGTGCCAGTAGTATAGCACTAGGGTACTCCTACGAGCAGTACTTC
>TRBJ1-1|-|once|14|TRBV5-1
CASSLGSGSTEAFF
TGCGCCAGCAGCTTGGGATCCGGGTCCACTGAAGCTTTCTTT
>TRBJ1-3|-|few|14|TRBV5-5
CASSSPGPGNTIYF
TGTGCCAGCAGCTCCCCAGGGCCTGGAAACACCATATATTTT
>TRBJ2-7|-|-|13|TRBV14
CASSQVLLTEQYF
TGTGCCAGCAGCCAAGTGTTGCTAACCGAGCAGTACTTC
>TRBJ1-2|TRBD1|once|15|TRBV27
CARGQGESTFYGYTF
TGTGCCAGAGGACAGGGTGAATCGACCTTCTATGGCTACACCTTC
>TRBJ1-3|-|-|13|TRBV5-6
CASSLGRGNTIYF
TGTGCCAGCAGCTTGGGCAGGGGAAACACCATATATTTT
>TRBJ2-5|TRBD1|-|15|TRBV19
CASSHSDRGQETQYF
TGTGCCAGTAGCCATTCCGACAGGGGGCAAGAGACCCAGTACTTC
>TRBJ1-2|-|-|14|TRBV18
CASSGGVMNYGYTF
TGTGCCAGCTCAGGGGGGGTAATGAACTATGGCTACACCTTC
>TRBJ2-7|-|-|14|TRBV7-2
CASSPDVGVYEQYF
TGTGCCAGCAGCCCCGATGTCGGGGTCTACGAGCAGTACTTC
>TRBJ2-5|TRBD2|few|20|TRBV4-2
CASSQAVSASGGASQETQYF
TGTGCCAGCAGCCAAGCTGTCTCGGCTAGCGGGGGGGCGAGCCAAGAGACCCAGTACTTC
>TRBJ2-7|TRBD1|-|15|TRBV6-5
CASRGIQGARGEQYF
TGTGCCAGCAGGGGGATTCAGGGGGCAAGAGGCGAGCAGTACTTC
>TRBJ2-2|TRBD2|-|15|TRBV5-1
CASSLALADTGELFF
TGCGCCAGCAGCCTGGCCCTAGCGGACACCGGGGAGCTGTTTTTT
>TRBJ2-7|TRBD1|-|14|TRBV9
CASSVGQGSLEQYF
TGTGCCAGCAGCGTTGGACAGGGATCCCTCGAGCAGTACTTC
>TRBJ2-1|-|-|15|TRBV2
CASSEDPGGNNEQFF
TGTGCCAGCAGTGAAGACCCGGGGGGCAACAATGAGCAGTTCTTC
>TRBJ2-1|-|-|13|TRBV4-1
CASSQDPRNEQFF
TGCGCCAGCAGCCAAGATCCCCGCAATGAGCAGTTCTTC
>TRBJ1-1|-|-|13|TRBV29-1
CSVEHGKGTEAFF
TGCAGCGTTGAACATGGTAAGGGGACTGAAGCTTTCTTT
>TRBJ2-3|-|many|13|TRBV5-1
CASSREGGDTQYF
TGCGCCAGCAGCCGAGAGGGTGGAGATACGCAGTATTTT
>TRBJ2-1|-|-|16|TRBV4-1
CASSQASLAVYNEQFF
TGCGCCAGCAGCCAAGCGAGTCTAGCAGTTTACAATGAGCAGTTCTTC
>TRBJ1-1|-|-|12|TRBV30
CAWRAGSNEAFF
TGTGCCTGGCGTGCCGGGAGTAATGAAGCTTTCTTT
>TRBJ1-3|-|-|13|TRBV11-2
CASSLGVAGTIYF
TGTGCCAGCAGCTTAGGAGTCGCTGGCACCATATATTTT
>TRBJ1-2|TRBD1|-|12|TRBV29-1
CSVERGPAGYTF
TGCAGCGTTGAAAGGGGGCCGGCCGGCTACACCTTC
>TRBJ1-2|TRBD1|-|15|TRBV12-5
CASGLGQGIRYGYTF
TGTGCTAGTGGCCTGGGACAGGGGATTAGATATGGCTACACCTTC
>TRBJ1-2|TRBD1|few|15|TRBV20-1
CSASPEDRPDYGYTF
TGCAGTGCTAGTCCCGAGGACAGGCCCGACTATGGCTACACCTTC
>TRBJ2-7|TRBD1|-|13|TRBV5-1
CASSFQGAREQYF
TGCGCCAGCAGCTTCCAGGGGGCGCGGGAGCAGTACTTC
>TRBJ1-2|TRBD1|-|13|TRBV19
CASRTSRQGSYTF
TGTGCCAGTAGAACCTCAAGACAGGGTAGCTACACCTTC
>TRBJ2-3|TRBD1|-|16|TRBV3-1/TRBV3-2
CASSRRPGQRTDTQYF
TGTGCCAGCAGCCGAAGGCCGGGACAGCGCACAGATACGCAGTATTTT
>TRBJ1-4|-|-|13|TRBV9
CASSAERGEKLFF
TGTGCCAGCAGCGCCGAGAGGGGGGAAAAACTGTTTTTT
>TRBJ1-4|TRBD1|-|16|TRBV19
CASSARGTARGEKLFF
TGTGCCAGTAGCGCCCGAGGGACAGCGAGGGGTGAAAAACTGTTTTTT
>TRBJ2-3|TRBD2|-|15|TRBV15
CATKGAGGNRDTQYF
TGTGCCACCAAAGGGGCGGGGGGTAATAGAGATACGCAGTATTTT
>TRBJ1-5|-|-|13|TRBV7-9
CASSFQGSQPQHF
TGTGCCAGCAGTTTCCAGGGGTCTCAGCCCCAGCATTTT
>TRBJ2-2|-|-|16|TRBV7-2
CASSERMGGNTGELFF
TGTGCCAGCAGCGAAAGGATGGGGGGGAACACCGGGGAGCTGTTTTTT